This T cell receptor beta chain came from a study of CD8+ T cells in alopecia areata (dated by TCRdb to 2016 to 2018). Regarding the study in general: Treated patients were enrolled in an open-label pilot trial of oral tofacitinib, 5 to 10 mg twice daily, for moderate-to-severe alopecia areata. In both human patients and the C3H/HeJ mouse model, the study applied high-throughput TCRbeta sequencing to look at T cell clonal expansion in alopecia areata. Amplification of TCRbeta CDR3 regions was done by immunoSEQ multiplex PCR using 35 Vbeta forward primers and 13 Jbeta reverse primers. Biopsies were taken from tofacitinib-treated patients at baseline and again at 4 and 24 weeks into treatment, and several of those patients also had a later scalp biopsy. Scalp tissue and sorted CD4+ and CD8+ peripheral blood T cells from patchy and totalis/universalis alopecia areata patients and from healthy controls were covered by human TCRbeta sequencing. Scalp clonality was compared across normal scalp (n=4), patchy alopecia areata scalp (n=8), and alopecia totalis/universalis scalp (n=8). Disease severity in treated patients was measured with the SALT score, which quantifies the percentage of affected scalp surface area. Patients received tofacitinib for 6 to 18 months and were then followed off drug for 6 months to check for delayed response and recurrence. RNA was extracted with the PAXgene miRNA kit for fixed scalp, the miRNeasy kit for PBMCs, and the RNeasy kit for mouse skin.

The meaning of the sample's time point label: about 4 weeks on oral tofacitinib. The treatment or condition label, read with the paper, signifies: oral pan-JAK inhibitor, 5-10 mg twice daily. Lesional scalp punch biopsies and peripheral blood were collected from alopecia areata patients. PBMCs were isolated by density centrifugation and stained for CD3, CD4 and CD8, after which CD4+ and CD8+ T cells were sorted on a FACSAria. On this clone: This clone's antigen is unknown. No clone much larger than this one lies a single base away; base qualities are absent.

Summary of the overall study and its limitations: Scalp clonality and the number of expanded CD8+ clones among the top 100 scalp clones were significantly decreased by tofacitinib. Shared TCR sequences between patients were less evident than in mice, which may be partly attributable to HLA diversity in the patient population. Because the treated cohort was small and included a single nonresponder, larger studies are needed to assess links between baseline CD8+ expansion and response. During tofacitinib treatment, many expanded lesional clones remained in scalp and blood, and this persistence may partly explain relapse after treatment is stopped. Unlike mouse skin, which is dominated by gammadelta T cells, normal human skin has resident alphabeta T cells that are also sequenced, and this complicates analysis of the scalp TCR repertoire. Lesional scalp, especially in alopecia totalis/universalis, showed higher clonality and more expanded CD8+ clones than normal scalp, suggesting antigenic drive.

Libraries were built with the immunoSEQ multiplex PCR assay. RNA was extracted from all samples and reverse transcribed into cDNA as template for TCR sequencing. First-strand cDNA was synthesized using SuperScript III with a 2:1 mix of oligo-dT and random hexamers. A synthetic immune receptor repertoire was used to gauge amplification bias, and whatever bias remained was removed computationally. From the authors' description of their analysis: Raw reads were preprocessed to remove errors, and CDR3 was defined by IMGT conventions from the conserved cysteine to phenylalanine. Clonality was calculated as 1 minus Shannon entropy normalized by log2 of the number of productive unique TCRs. Whether each scalp clone was CD4 or CD8 was inferred by checking scalp TCRbeta sequences against the CD4 and CD8 repertoires from sorted blood. TCRdb limited this immuneACCESS table to in-frame rearrangements with V and J called. A share of clones is missing; checked studies link under half to unresolved V genes, and the rest is unexplained. V and J calls plus clone size are reproduced from that table; the DNA served to infer D and trimming. Counted in this sample were about 210,000 clones; under 70% of them appeared once. The ten largest make up 3.5% to 5% of the sample.

Trimming removed 2 bases from V and 5 bases from J; the gene matches leave 5 bases unexplained. CDR1 and CDR2 (SGHRS, YFSETQ) derive from the germline V gene. CDR3 length: 14 amino acids, cysteine to phenylalanine. Kept here is only the CDR3 DNA, which spans 42 bases and is read in frame from base 1. The chain is encoded by TRBV5-1 joined to TRBJ1-1; 8 bases in between match TRBD1. This clonotype originated in a human donor with alopecia areata. The source was CD4+ T cells sorted from blood, collected at week 4, from a patient treated with tofacitinib. Here is the DNA: TGCGCCAGCAGCTTCGAGACAGGGGTGACTGAAGCTTTCTTT. This yields the protein CASSFETGVTEAFF.